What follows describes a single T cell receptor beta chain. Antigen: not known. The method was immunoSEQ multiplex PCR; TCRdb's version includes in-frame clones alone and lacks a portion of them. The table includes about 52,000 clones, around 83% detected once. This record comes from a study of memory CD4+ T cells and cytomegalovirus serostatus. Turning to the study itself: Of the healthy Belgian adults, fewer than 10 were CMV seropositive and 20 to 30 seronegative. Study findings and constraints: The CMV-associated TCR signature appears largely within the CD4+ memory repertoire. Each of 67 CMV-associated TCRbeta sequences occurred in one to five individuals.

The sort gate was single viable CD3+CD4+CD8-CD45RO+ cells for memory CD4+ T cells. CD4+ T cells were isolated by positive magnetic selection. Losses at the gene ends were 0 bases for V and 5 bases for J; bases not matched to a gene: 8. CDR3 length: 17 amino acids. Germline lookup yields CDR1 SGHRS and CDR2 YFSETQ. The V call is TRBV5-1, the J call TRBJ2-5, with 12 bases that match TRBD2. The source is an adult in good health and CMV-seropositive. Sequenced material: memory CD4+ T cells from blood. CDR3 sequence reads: CASSLATSGRRLETQYF. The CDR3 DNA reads TGCGCCAGCAGCTTGGCGACTAGCGGGAGACGGTTGGAGACCCAGTACTTC. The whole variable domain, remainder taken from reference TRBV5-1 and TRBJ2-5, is KAGVTQTPRYLIKTRGQQVTLSCSPISGHRSVSWYQQTPGQGLQFLFEYFSETQRNKGNFPGRFSGRQFSNSRSEMNVSTLELGDSALYLCASSLATSGRRLETQYFGPGTRLLVL.